These T cell receptor beta chains were read from a single sample in a study of T cell responses to AZD1222 COVID-19 vaccine. Sequencing used immunoSEQ multiplex PCR; TCRdb keeps in-frame clones, though not all of them. The sample holds 140,000 to 150,000 clones, around 90% seen once. The sequencing used peripheral blood, collected on day 0 of MenACWY control vaccination. These receptors all come from an adult in good health. Both conserved end residues are trimmed from each CDR3. Clone size, where shown, is once, few, many, or a class for clones that have expanded.

size,V,CDR3
.,TRBV2,ASSIWTDQADTQY
.,TRBV7-9,ATPEGTGNTIY
.,TRBV10-3,AISGTSTTGELF
.,TRBV4-1,ASSRGPQETQY
once,TRBV3-1/TRBV3-2,ASSQDGRGTGA
few,TRBV7-2,ASSLSLAVDTQY
.,TRBV19,ASSKTGAGSSYNEQF
.,TRBV27,ASSPGPGYGYT
.,TRBV4-2,ASSQARVNTEAF
.,TRBV4-1,ASSQDGGGKDYGYT
.,TRBV6-5,ASSREPYSNQPQH
.,TRBV19,ASSIEGDEQF
few,TRBV2,ASSELENTEAF
.,TRBV7-9,ASSGQFMGNEQF
many,TRBV10-1,ARKIGVGEKLF
.,TRBV15,ATSRFNRGPMNTEAF
.,TRBV18,ASSLGGASTEAF
.,TRBV24-1,ATSDHSSGRIEQF
.,TRBV30,AGDGTGQGVYNSPLH
.,TRBV15,ATSRYRTGTDTQY
.,TRBV2,ASDEDGRAEAF
.,TRBV4-1,ASSQIGAYEQY
.,TRBV18,ASSPLIRYEQY
.,TRBV5-4,ASSSQGGVYGYT
.,TRBV11-2,ASSRGRGEGNTIY
.,TRBV6-5,ATQDDRADPYGYT
.,TRBV29-1,SDDSFWDTQY
.,TRBV18,ASSLFGGEKLF
.,TRBV28,ASSNRGGVNEKLF
.,TRBV7-2,ASSRTGGSFYEQY
.,TRBV20-1,SARDPAEAF